Listed here are 26 T cell receptor beta chains from one sample, sequenced in a study of T-cell reconstitution after alpha-beta-depleted transplantation in children. TCRbeta library preparation incorporated unique molecular identifiers. MiXCR, run by TCRdb on the PCR reads, gives a single entry per CDR3 protein. This sample carries about 210,000 distinct CDR3 sequences, approximately 15% of them seen once, and the ten largest clones take about 39%. Specimen: PBMCs, mostly from graft donor cells, collected 360 days after TCRalphabeta/CD19-depleted stem cell transplant. Receptors were obtained from a male patient aged 2-10 years who had a stem cell transplant for acute lymphoblastic leukemia, so the T cells may come from the graft donor.

This clonotype was observed many times. The chain links TRBV27 to TRBJ2-7, with 8 bases lining up with TRBD1. V was pared by 3 bases and J by 5 bases, with 6 bases of the junction left unmatched. Germline V lookup: CDR1 MNHEY, CDR2 SMNVEV (reference sequence). The CDR3 runs to 14 residues. In DNA form, the CDR3 reads TGTGCCAGCAGTTTGAGACAGGGGAGCGACGAGCAGTACTTC. This translates into CASSLRQGSDEQYF.

This clonotype was counted once. The chain is built from TRBV5-1 and TRBJ2-7; the match to TRBD1 covers 9 bases. After removal of 3 bases from V and 5 bases from J, the junction contained 9 bases not matched to a gene. Germline CDR1 and CDR2: SGHRS and YFSETQ. CDR3 size: 15 residues. This CDR3 reads CASSWGLQGANEQYF. The CDR3 DNA reads as TGCGCCAGCAGCTGGGGGTTACAGGGGGCCAACGAGCAGTACTTC.

A few counts support this clonotype. The V and J genes are TRBV7-6 and TRBJ2-5; the D is unclear. CDR3 size: 14 residues. CDR1 and CDR2 (germline): SGHVS, FNYEAQ. V shed 5 bases and J shed 4 bases, with 14 bases lying between them. CDR3 sequence (DNA): TGTGCCAGCAGCACCGGCCAGTCACGAGAGACCCAGTACTTC. Protein: CASSTGQSRETQYF.

This clonotype was counted a few times. The chain has TRBV20-1 and TRBJ1-6; D gene uncertain. This CDR3 spans 13 amino acids. Trimming shortened V by 1 base and J by 12 bases, and 13 bases separated the two germline ends. Germline-derived CDR1 and CDR2 are DFQATT and SNEGSKA (reference sequence). As DNA, the CDR3 is TGCAGTGCTAGAGCCGGATATCTAGAACCCCTCCACTTT. Its translation: CSARAGYLEPLHF.

The J gene is TRBJ2-5, the V gene TRBV20-1, with D hard to call. With 3 bases removed from V and 3 bases from J, the gap between germline ends came to 8 bases. This CDR3 spans 12 amino acids. Germline values: CDR1 DFQATT, CDR2 SNEGSKA (reference sequence). CDR3 sequence (DNA): TGCAGTGCTAGTGGGCAGAAAGAGACCCAGTACTTC. Translation: CSASGQKETQYF.

This sequence joins TRBV27 and TRBJ2-7, with TRBD2 matching over 7 bases. The CDR3 runs 13 residues. CDR1 is MNHEY and CDR2 is SMNVEV in the germline V gene (reference sequence). The V segment lost 3 bases and the J segment 4 bases; nucleotides outside the gene matches: 3. This CDR3 is CASSFLAGYEQYF. The DNA of the CDR3 is TGTGCCAGCAGTTTCTTAGCGGGTTACGAGCAGTACTTC.

There are a few counts of this clonotype. The CDR3 sequence is CAASLVQTF. The CDR3 DNA sequence: TGCGCCGCCTCGCTGGTTCAAACCTTC. The rearrangement uses TRBV5-1 and TRBJ1-2, with unresolved D. The V end lost 10 bases, the J end lost 14 bases, and 15 bases lay between the germline ends. CDR1 and CDR2 (germline): SGHRS, YFSETQ. The CDR3 runs to 9 residues.

This clonotype is judged medium-sized. The V gene is TRBV27, the J gene TRBJ2-7; 7 bases match TRBD1. The CDR3 is 12 residues long. The junction had 5 bases not matched to a gene; V was cut back by 6 bases and J by 6 bases. Per the germline V gene, CDR1 is MNHEY and CDR2 is SMNVEV (reference sequence). The DNA of the CDR3 is TGTGCCAGCAGCTTCAGGGGGAGCGAGCAGTACTTC. This gives the protein CASSFRGSEQYF.

The chain is built from TRBV5-1 and TRBJ2-2, with 8 bases lining up with TRBD1. V lost 2 bases, J lost 1 base, and 13 bases stayed unmatched. The V gene's germline CDR1 is SGHRS and CDR2 YFSETQ. There are 19 residues in the CDR3. CDR3 sequence (DNA): TGCGCCAGCAGCTTTCCGGACAGGGTATCTGTAGAGAACACCGGGGAGCTGTTTTTT. As protein: CASSFPDRVSVENTGELFF.

This sequence joins TRBV5-1 and TRBJ2-1, with 7 bases lining up with TRBD2. The CDR3 totals 16 residues. The trim removed 0 bases at V and 2 bases at J, leaving 5 bases unmatched. In germline, CDR1 is SGHRS, CDR2 YFSETQ. CDR3 in DNA: TGCGCCAGCAGCTTGGCCGGGCTAGCGGCCTACAATGAGCAGTTCTTC. Translation: CASSLAGLAAYNEQFF.

In this sample, this clonotype turned up a few times. V gene TRBV20-1 combines with J gene TRBJ2-5; 7 bases are a match to TRBD2. Germline loops: CDR1 DFQATT, CDR2 SNEGSKA (reference sequence). The junction had 12 bases not matched to a gene; V was cut back by 8 bases and J by 3 bases. The CDR3 totals 14 residues. The DNA of the CDR3 is TGCAGTCATACGAGGCGTCGGGGGGAAGAGACCCAGTACTTC. Protein product: CSHTRRRGEETQYF.

The chain recombines TRBV5-6 with TRBJ2-4; 7 nucleotides align to TRBD2. After removal of 8 bases from V and 6 bases from J, the junction contained 8 bases not matched to a gene. Germline V CDR1 and CDR2: SGHDT, YYEEEE. This CDR3 is built from 13 residues. CDR3 region: CARGPGGRNIQYF. CDR3 DNA sequence: TGTGCCAGGGGCCCCGGCGGGAGAAACATTCAGTACTTC.

The chain combines TRBV29-1 with TRBJ2-7; TRBD1 matches at 12 bases. Germline values: CDR1 SQVTM, CDR2 ANQGSEA. After removal of 3 bases from V and 6 bases from J, the junction contained 3 bases not matched to a gene. CDR3 length: 13 residues. The chain's CDR3 is CSVDGTGGSEQYF. The CDR3 nucleotides are TGCAGCGTTGACGGGACAGGGGGCTCCGAGCAGTACTTC.

This clonotype has at least ten counts. V and J are TRBV29-1 and TRBJ2-2, with TRBD1 as a possible D gene (6 bases). V was clipped by 3 bases and J by 7 bases, with 21 bases between them. The germline CDR1 and CDR2 sequences are SQVTM and ANQGSEA. There are 16 residues in the CDR3. This CDR3 reads CSVDDRPGADSGELFF. The CDR3, as DNA: TGCAGCGTTGACGACAGACCAGGGGCGGATAGCGGGGAGCTGTTTTTT.

This clonotype was picked up many times. V gene TRBV12-3 or TRBV12-4 combines with J gene TRBJ1-1; perhaps TRBD1 as D (5 bases). The CDR3 totals 16 residues. V dropped 8 bases and J dropped 1 base, with 20 bases sitting between them. CDR3: CASLGGYALANTEAFF. In DNA form, the CDR3 reads TGTGCCAGCCTTGGGGGGTACGCCTTGGCGAACACTGAAGCTTTCTTT.

The chain carries TRBV20-1 and TRBJ1-5, with 10 bases fitting TRBD1. Per the germline V gene, CDR1 is DFQATT and CDR2 is SNEGSKA (reference sequence). V trimming: 3 bases; J trimming: 6 bases; junction bases outside the gene matches: 5. The CDR3 is made up of 14 amino acids. The CDR3 here is CSARDRGNGQPQHF. CDR3 nucleotide sequence: TGCAGTGCTAGGGACAGGGGGAACGGTCAGCCCCAGCATTTT.

This clonotype was observed many times. The chain has TRBV5-5 and TRBJ2-7, with D tentatively TRBD2 (5 bases). The CDR3 has 14 amino acids. V was cut by 2 bases and J by 6 bases, with 15 bases left in between. Per the germline V gene, CDR1 is SGHKS and CDR2 is YYEKEE (reference sequence). This CDR3 is CASSLTSNPGEQYF. In DNA, the CDR3 is TGTGCCAGCAGCTTAACTAGTAACCCAGGCGAGCAGTACTTC.

The V and J genes are TRBV7-2 and TRBJ1-6; D gene uncertain. CDR1 is SGHTA, CDR2 FQGNSA, per germline. V was cut by 2 bases and J by 1 base, with 3 bases left in between. CDR3 length: 14 residues. CDR3 region: CASSLSSYNSPLHF. The CDR3 coding sequence is TGTGCCAGCAGCTTAAGTTCCTATAATTCACCCCTCCACTTT.

This clonotype was recorded once. The chain joins TRBV9 to TRBJ2-3, with D unresolved. Per the germline V gene, CDR1 is SGDLS and CDR2 is YYNGEE. The CDR3 consists of 15 residues. V lost 4 bases and J 1 base, leaving 13 bases between the germline ends. The CDR3 DNA reads as TGTGCCAGCAGCCCTTGGCCCGCCGGCACAGATACGCAGTATTTT. Encoded protein: CASSPWPAGTDTQYF.

This rearrangement joins TRBV2 to TRBJ2-7, with TRBD2 matching 11 bases. Germline CDR1 is SNHLY and CDR2 is FYNNEI. This CDR3 has 15 amino acids. With 6 bases clipped from V and 2 bases from J, the junction kept 6 bases outside the gene matches. CDR3 residues: CASRDTSGGPYEQYF. The CDR3 nucleotides read TGTGCCAGCAGAGATACTAGCGGGGGACCCTACGAGCAGTACTTC.

This chain uses TRBV19 with TRBJ1-1, with TRBD1 identical over 7 bases. V shed 1 base and J 6 bases; nucleotides not matched to a gene: 8. Per the germline V gene, CDR1 is LNHDA and CDR2 is SQIVND (reference sequence). CDR3 length equals 15 residues. The CDR3 DNA reads as TGTGCCAGTAGTATAGCGGGGAGGGGGCAGGCTGAAGCTTTCTTT. It translates to CASSIAGRGQAEAFF.

This clonotype was counted between two and nine times. The rearrangement links TRBV20-1 to TRBJ2-1, with 8 bases aligning to TRBD2. Germline V gene data show CDR1 as DFQATT and CDR2 as SNEGSKA (reference sequence). The V segment lost 0 bases and the J segment 7 bases; nucleotides outside the gene matches: 5. The CDR3 loop spans 14 amino acids. The CDR3 reads CSARDGGAWNEQFF. Written as DNA, the CDR3 is TGCAGTGCTAGAGACGGGGGGGCCTGGAATGAGCAGTTCTTC.

The chain joins TRBV27 to TRBJ2-3; 13 nucleotides match TRBD2. V trimming: 3 bases; J trimming: 4 bases; junction bases outside the gene matches: 10. The CDR3 is made up of 18 amino acids. Germline V gives CDR1 MNHEY, CDR2 SMNVEV (reference sequence). The CDR3 coding sequence is TGTGCCAGCAGTTTCACTAGCGGGGGGGCCTCTAGTGCAGATACGCAGTATTTT. Encoded protein: CASSFTSGGASSADTQYF.

The chain links TRBV20-1 to TRBJ1-2; 10 bases line up with TRBD1. Trimming removed 5 bases from V and 5 bases from J; junction bases left unmatched: 8. Germline CDR1 DFQATT, CDR2 SNEGSKA (reference sequence). There are 14 residues in the CDR3. CDR3 in DNA: TGCAGTGCTCCCCGGACAGGGGGGGGATATGGCTACACCTTC. Its protein product is CSAPRTGGGYGYTF.

V usage is TRBV12-3 or TRBV12-4 and J usage is TRBJ1-2; tentatively, D is TRBD1 (6 bases). The CDR3 length is 14 residues. V lost 0 bases, J lost 6 bases, and 11 bases lay in between. CDR3 loop: CASSLARGPDGYTF. DNA of the CDR3: TGTGCCAGCAGTTTAGCGCGGGGGCCTGATGGCTACACCTTC.

This chain uses TRBV27 with TRBJ1-6; D is uncertain. Trimming left V 3 bases short and J 14 bases short, with 11 bases between. CDR1 is MNHEY and CDR2 is SMNVEV in the germline V gene (reference sequence). This CDR3 contains 12 residues. The CDR3 nucleotides read TGTGCCAGCAGTTTCTACGGTGGGGCCCTCCACTTT. Protein sequence: CASSFYGGALHF.